These T cell receptor beta chains were read from a single sample in a study of Ad26.COV2.S vaccination and SARS-CoV-2 variants. Profiling relied on immunoSEQ multiplex PCR, and the TCRdb table lists in-frame clones only, not all of them. The table lists roughly 320,000 clones, approximately 86% of them singletons, with approximately 1.9% in the top ten. Sequencing was performed on peripheral blood, taken in a trial of Ad26.COV2.S vaccine versus placebo. The source is a person between 18 and 65 years old who received the Ad26.COV2.S COVID-19 vaccine or a placebo. Both conserved end residues are part of each CDR3.

j_call	v_call	cdr3_aa
TRBJ2-7	TRBV18	CASSSKGPPDSSYEQYF
TRBJ1-2	TRBV20-1	CSAVLRGGYTF
TRBJ2-1	TRBV20-1	CSASLGPREQFF
TRBJ2-5	TRBV6-5	CASSYQGAQETQYF
TRBJ1-2	TRBV27	CASSLYRAGGYTF
TRBJ2-7	TRBV7-8	CASSLKSQVPYEQYF
TRBJ2-1	TRBV7-9	CASSFRTILYNEQFF
TRBJ2-1	TRBV11-2	CASSLVPSGGASRFF
TRBJ2-3	TRBV1	CTSSQVWGGTDTQYF
TRBJ1-2	TRBV4-2	CASSQAQGRGGANYGYTF
TRBJ1-4	TRBV7-2	CASSPPLGKLFF
TRBJ1-4	TRBV30	CAWRGDRGGEKLFF
TRBJ2-6	TRBV27	CASSPDRVGSGANVLTF
TRBJ1-1	TRBV19	CASSKGEAFF
TRBJ1-3	TRBV21-1	CASSTMTRGSNDDTIYF
TRBJ2-1	TRBV11-3	CASSQGPSYNEQFF
TRBJ2-1	TRBV21-1	CASSAGTTSRSYNEQFF
TRBJ1-2	TRBV5-6	CASSLVFGANYGYTF
TRBJ1-3	TRBV30	CAWSVGVGNTIYF
TRBJ1-5	TRBV18	CASSPQYQGSNQPQHF
TRBJ1-2	TRBV5-1	CASSLEGYGYTF
TRBJ2-4	TRBV7-2	CASSSLPGAKNIQYF